This T cell receptor beta chain was identified in a study of cytomegalovirus exposure and HLA in healthy donors. Points from the study as a whole: Across HLA loci, a later analysis found differing TCR association rates, with DRB1 most and HLA-C fewest.

In germline, CDR1 is MDHEN, CDR2 SYDVKM. V was clipped by 3 bases and J by 8 bases, with 13 bases between them. The CDR3 sequence is 14 residues long. As for this clone: What it binds is not known.

Primers: 60 Vbeta forward and 13 Jbeta reverse. Clones were sequenced by immunoSEQ multiplex PCR, and TCRdb holds only the in-frame ones, with some missing. Here the sample spans roughly 150,000 clones, 82% being singletons. This sequence originates from a girl aged 10 to 17 in good health and CMV-seropositive. Material for sequencing was PBMCs. The J gene is TRBJ2-2, the V gene TRBV28, with D possibly being TRBD1 (5 bases). The CDR3 here is CASSFPGLRGELFF. The CDR3, as DNA: TGTGCCAGCAGTTTCCCAGGGTTAAGAGGGGAGCTGTTTTTT. The variable domain in full, with the rest retrieved from reference TRBV28 and TRBJ2-2, is DVKVTQSSRYLVKRTGEKVFLECVQDMDHENMFWYRQDPGLGLRLIYFSYDVKMKEKGDIPEGYSVSREKKERFSLILESASTNQTSMYLCASSFPGLRGELFFGEGSRLTVL.